The T cell receptor beta chain described here comes from a study of T cell clonotyping in hematopoietic cell transplantation. Libraries were prepared by immunoSEQ multiplex PCR; TCRdb keeps only in-frame clonotypes and omits some of them. Here the sample spans more than 65,000 clones, approximately 94% being singletons. Study-level results: After transplant, recipient diversity fell while pathologically expanded clonotypes grew through day 180. Graft donor and pretransplant recipient Inverse Simpson Index values predicted broader posttransplant TCR diversity. At the given depth, recipient repertoires were over 95% de novo clonotypes. Cells were unsorted, so CD4 and CD8 contributions were not separated.

Germline CDR1 and CDR2: GTSNPN and SVGIG (reference sequence). V was cut by 1 base and J by 6 bases, with 9 bases left in between. The CDR3 is 12 amino acids. As regards this clone: Its antigen is unknown.

The sequence derives from a man aged 45-65 years in good health. Some clones in this sample may be carry-over from other donors' samples. The sequencing input was peripheral blood mononuclear cells. The chain is built from TRBV30 and TRBJ1-1; D is ambiguous. The CDR3 sequence is CAWSGRTPEAFF. Here the CDR3 DNA reads TGTGCCTGGAGTGGAAGGACCCCTGAAGCTTTCTTT.